Each of the 23 T cell receptor beta chains below was sequenced from the same sample in a study of high-grade serous ovarian cancer treatment subgroups. Tumor samples were obtained before definitive surgery or chemotherapy. TCRdb's table, derived via immunoSEQ multiplex PCR, lists solely in-frame clones and lacks some. Among 4,500 to 6,000 clones, roughly 69% were seen once, and the ten largest hold about a sixth. Sequenced sample: tumor tissue. These receptors were obtained from a human donor with high-grade serous ovarian cancer.

V gene TRBV5-1 combines with J gene TRBJ1-2; D not resolved. CDR3 length equals 14 residues. The ends were cut back, 4 bases at V and 4 bases at J, with 14 bases in the middle. Germline lookup yields CDR1 SGHRS and CDR2 YFSETQ. The CDR3 sequence: CASSPGVGAYGYTF. DNA for the CDR3: TGCGCCAGCAGCCCTGGGGTAGGAGCCTATGGCTACACCTTC. The variable domain in full, completed from reference TRBV5-1 and TRBJ1-2, reads KAGVTQTPRYLIKTRGQQVTLSCSPISGHRSVSWYQQTPGQGLQFLFEYFSETQRNKGNFPGRFSGRQFSNSRSEMNVSTLELGDSALYLCASSPGVGAYGYTFGSGTRLTVV.

This chain connects TRBV7-8 to TRBJ1-1; D gene unclear. Germline lookup yields CDR1 SGHVS and CDR2 FQNEAQ. CDR3 length: 13 amino acids. Trimming removed 11 bases at V and 4 bases at J, with 17 bases between. CDR3 sequence (DNA): TGTGCCCTCAGCGCGTTATCGGTCACTGAAGCTTTCTTT. Its translation is CALSALSVTEAFF. Full variable domain (outside the CDR3, taken from reference TRBV7-8 and TRBJ1-1): GAGVSQSPRYKVAKRGQDVALRCDPISGHVSLFWYQQALGQGPEFLTYFQNEAQLDKSGLPSDRFFAERPEGSVSTLKIQRTQQEDSAVYLCALSALSVTEAFFGQGTRLTVV.

Written as DNA, the CDR3 is TGTGCCATCACGCCCAGCTCCTACAATGAGCAGTTCTTC. Translating it yields CAITPSSYNEQFF. J is TRBJ2-1 and V is TRBV10-3; D gene unclear. With 7 bases removed from V and 0 bases from J, the gap between germline ends came to 7 bases. This CDR3 is built from 13 residues. Germline V gene data show CDR1 as ENHRY and CDR2 as SYGVKD.

The CDR3 spells CASRGVSTDTQYF. For the CDR3, the DNA is TGTGCCAGCCGGGGGGTCAGCACAGATACGCAGTATTTT. The chain recombines TRBV28 with TRBJ2-3; the match to TRBD2 covers 7 bases. V lost 8 bases, J lost 0 bases, and 2 bases stayed unmatched. CDR1 and CDR2 (germline): MDHEN, SYDVKM. CDR3 length: 13 residues.

The chain is built from TRBV6-5 and TRBJ1-1, with unresolved D. Per germline, CDR1 MNHEY and CDR2 SVGAGI. The CDR3 is 13 residues long. The V end lost 8 bases, the J end lost 1 base, and 11 bases lay between the germline ends. Here the CDR3 reads CASAGRRNTEAFF. The CDR3 nucleotides are TGTGCCAGCGCTGGTCGGCGGAACACTGAAGCTTTCTTT.

This chain uses TRBV27 with TRBJ1-6, with D possibly TRBD1 on 5 matching bases. The CDR3 runs 15 residues. Germline V lookup: CDR1 MNHEY, CDR2 SMNVEV (reference sequence). V was cut by 2 bases and J by 6 bases, with 11 bases left in between. This CDR3 reads CASSLSGTGNSPLHF. The CDR3, as DNA: TGTGCCAGCAGTTTAAGTGGGACGGGTAATTCACCCCTCCACTTT.

The chain's CDR3 is CASRPSGNNQPQHF. The CDR3 coding sequence is TGTGCCAGCCGTCCATCAGGGAACAATCAGCCCCAGCATTTT. The V and J genes are TRBV6-1 and TRBJ1-5, with a weak D call TRBD1 (5 bases). Germline V gene sequence: CDR1 MNHNS, CDR2 SASEGT. This CDR3 comprises 14 residues. V was pared by 8 bases and J by 3 bases, with 14 bases between.

This chain connects TRBV29-1 to TRBJ2-7; D tentatively fits TRBD1 or TRBD2 (5 bases each). Trimming removed 6 bases at V and 2 bases at J, with 11 bases between. Germline V CDR1 and CDR2: SQVTM, ANQGSEA. The CDR3 consists of 12 residues. CDR3 sequence (DNA): TGCAGCGTGGGGGACGGTGCCTACGAGCAGTACTTC. Translated: CSVGDGAYEQYF.

This clone was detected only a few times. This sequence joins TRBV5-1 and TRBJ1-4; D is uncertain. In germline, CDR1 is SGHRS, CDR2 YFSETQ. There are 14 residues in the CDR3. Trimming shortened V by 7 bases and J by 8 bases, and 18 bases separated the two germline ends. Written as DNA, the CDR3 is TGCGCCAGCTCGGTCGGGAGTTCTAGCGAAAAACTGTTTTTT. The encoded protein is CASSVGSSSEKLFF.

The chain combines TRBV6-4 with TRBJ2-3; no clear D gene. CDR3 length: 13 residues. In germline, CDR1 is MRHNA, CDR2 SNTAGT. V shed 0 bases and J shed 2 bases, with 3 bases lying between them. The CDR3 loop reads CASSDSDTDTQYF. CDR3 bases: TGTGCCAGCAGTGACTCCGACACAGATACGCAGTATTTT.

The rearrangement joins TRBV15 to TRBJ1-4, with D tentatively TRBD1 (5 bases). Germline-derived CDR1 and CDR2 are LNHNV and YYDKDF (reference sequence). This CDR3 is built from 16 residues. Between the trimmed V and J ends, which lost 1 base and 8 bases, there was a span of 17 bases. CDR3: CATSRVESGGSEKLFF. The CDR3 DNA follows: TGTGCCACCAGCAGAGTGGAGTCCGGGGGAAGCGAAAAACTGTTTTTT. The complete variable domain, with remaining parts taken from reference TRBV15 and TRBJ1-4, reads DAMVIQNPRYQVTQFGKPVTLSCSQTLNHNVMYWYQQKSSQAPKLLFHYYDKDFNNEADTPDNFQSRRPNTSFCFLDIRSPGLGDTAMYLCATSRVESGGSEKLFFGSGTQLSVL.

As regards this clone: Sequence at one end of the junction differs from germline and may be a read error. This chain joins TRBV30 and TRBJ2-2; TRBD2 might be the D (6 bases). Germline V gene data show CDR1 as GTSNPN and CDR2 as SVGIG (reference sequence). CDR3 size: 14 residues. The CDR3 is CAWKPSGEAGELLF. The CDR3 nucleotides read TGTGCCTGGAAGCCCTCGGGGGAGGCCGGGGAGCTGCTTTTT.

The chain has TRBV5-1 and TRBJ1-2; TRBD1 is a possible D gene (5 bases). The CDR3 length is 14 residues. Trimming pared 1 base from V and 5 bases from J, leaving 12 bases between. CDR1 is SGHRS and CDR2 is YFSETQ in the germline V gene. The CDR3 here is CASSLYGQGYGYTF. CDR3 in DNA: TGCGCCAGCAGCTTGTATGGGCAGGGTTATGGCTACACCTTC. Filled out from reference TRBV5-1 and TRBJ1-2, the complete variable domain reads KAGVTQTPRYLIKTRGQQVTLSCSPISGHRSVSWYQQTPGQGLQFLFEYFSETQRNKGNFPGRFSGRQFSNSRSEMNVSTLELGDSALYLCASSLYGQGYGYTFGSGTRLTVV.

This clone showed up just a few times. The chain joins TRBV9 to TRBJ2-1; D is unresolved. The CDR3 loop spans 13 amino acids. In germline, CDR1 is SGDLS, CDR2 YYNGEE. V lost 0 bases and J 4 bases, leaving 5 bases between the germline ends. The CDR3 DNA reads as TGTGCCAGCAGCGTAGGCCCGTACAATGAGCAGTTCTTC. Its translation is CASSVGPYNEQFF.

The rearrangement uses TRBV2 and TRBJ1-1; TRBD1 matches at 9 bases. Germline CDR1 and CDR2: SNHLY and FYNNEI. There are 17 residues in the CDR3. V trimming: 7 bases; J trimming: 0 bases; junction bases outside the gene matches: 12. The chain's CDR3 is CASIPEDRGGLNTEAFF. Written as DNA, the CDR3 is TGTGCCAGCATTCCCGAAGACAGGGGGGGATTGAACACTGAAGCTTTCTTT.

The rearrangement joins TRBV10-3 to TRBJ1-2; 8 bases align to TRBD1. V lost 6 bases and J lost 4; bases outside the gene matches: 10. Germline V lookup: CDR1 ENHRY, CDR2 SYGVKD. The CDR3 spans 15 residues. CDR3 coding DNA: TGTGCCATCAGCAGTTACAGGGGGGACCCCTATGGCTACACCTTC. Amino acid sequence: CAISSYRGDPYGYTF.

The V gene is TRBV6-6, the J gene TRBJ1-1; perhaps TRBD1 as D (6 bases). CDR1 and CDR2 (germline): MNHNY, SVGAGI (reference sequence). Deletions cut 6 bases from V and 3 bases from J, with 14 bases between. The CDR3 totals 14 residues. This CDR3 reads CASRQTGYDTEAFF. The CDR3 DNA sequence: TGTGCCAGCAGACAAACAGGGTACGACACTGAAGCTTTCTTT.

This clone appeared once. Here the CDR3 reads CASRDRDAEEAFF. CDR3 DNA sequence: TGTGCCAGCAGAGACAGGGACGCTGAGGAAGCTTTCTTT. This chain connects TRBV6-4 to TRBJ1-1, with TRBD1 matching over 7 bases. V was pared by 6 bases and J by 8 bases, with 9 bases of the junction left unmatched. Germline CDR1 MRHNA, CDR2 SNTAGT. This CDR3 spans 13 amino acids.

This clone is categorized as medium-sized (0.01 to 0.1%). The chain joins TRBV6-6 to TRBJ1-1; no clear D gene. V dropped 6 bases and J dropped 4 bases, with 9 bases sitting between them. CDR3 length: 12 amino acids. CDR1 MNHNY and CDR2 SVGAGI come from the germline V gene (reference sequence). CDR3 DNA sequence: TGTGCCAGCAGACGGTCGGGCACTGAAGCTTTCTTT. Translation: CASRRSGTEAFF.

This clone was picked up a small number of times. The chain links TRBV5-5 to TRBJ2-7; 8 bases match TRBD2. V lost 2 bases to trimming and J lost 3 bases; unmatched junction nucleotides: 4. The CDR3 loop spans 14 amino acids. The V gene's germline CDR1 is SGHKS and CDR2 YYEKEE (reference sequence). In nucleotides, the CDR3 is TGTGCCAGCAGCTTAGAGCGGGGGCACTACGAGCAGTACGTC. Its protein product is CASSLERGHYEQYV.

The chain recombines TRBV27 with TRBJ2-7; unclear D gene. The CDR3 totals 16 residues. Trimming left V 5 bases short and J 3 bases short, with 20 bases between. CDR1 MNHEY and CDR2 SMNVEV come from the germline V gene (reference sequence). CDR3 region: CASSPRPPEDHYEQYV. CDR3 DNA: TGTGCCAGCAGTCCTAGACCGCCTGAAGACCACTACGAGCAGTACGTC.

The V and J genes are TRBV6-6 and TRBJ1-3; 8 bases line up with TRBD1. This CDR3 has 16 amino acids. J gave up 3 bases and V 2 bases, and 6 bases lay outside the gene matches. CDR1 and CDR2 (germline): MNHNY, SVGAGI (reference sequence). CDR3 residues: CASSYPIGQGGNTIYF. For the CDR3, the DNA is TGTGCCAGCAGTTACCCCATTGGACAGGGTGGAAACACCATATATTTT.

This clone was seen a single time. The V gene is TRBV7-9, the J gene TRBJ1-4, with TRBD1 as a possible D gene (6 bases). CDR1 and CDR2 (germline): SEHNR, FQNEAQ (reference sequence). This CDR3 comprises 12 residues. V was trimmed by 3 bases and J by 7 bases, leaving 6 bases between them. The CDR3 loop reads CASSFRGEKLFF. The CDR3 DNA reads TGTGCCAGCAGCTTCAGGGGTGAAAAACTGTTTTTT.